Below, one T cell receptor beta chain is given with its context. V lost 2 bases to trimming and J lost 7 bases; unmatched junction nucleotides: 20. The CDR3 covers 19 residues. Germline V gene data show CDR1 as MNHEY and CDR2 as SVGEGT. The data derive from a study of blood T cell repertoires in COVID-19. The repertoire was sequenced with immunoSEQ multiplex PCR; TCRdb's copy has only in-frame clones and lacks some. Of fewer than 35,000 clones in the sample, approximately 91% were seen once. The chain employs TRBV6-2 or TRBV6-3 and TRBJ2-1; 7 positions agree with TRBD1. The material sequenced was peripheral blood. The receptor's source is a man in his 60s with acute or convalescent COVID-19. The CDR3: CASSYPLTGTYSPTNEQFF. In DNA form, the CDR3 reads TGTGCCAGCAGTTACCCCTTGACAGGGACCTACTCTCCTACGAATGAGCAGTTCTTC.